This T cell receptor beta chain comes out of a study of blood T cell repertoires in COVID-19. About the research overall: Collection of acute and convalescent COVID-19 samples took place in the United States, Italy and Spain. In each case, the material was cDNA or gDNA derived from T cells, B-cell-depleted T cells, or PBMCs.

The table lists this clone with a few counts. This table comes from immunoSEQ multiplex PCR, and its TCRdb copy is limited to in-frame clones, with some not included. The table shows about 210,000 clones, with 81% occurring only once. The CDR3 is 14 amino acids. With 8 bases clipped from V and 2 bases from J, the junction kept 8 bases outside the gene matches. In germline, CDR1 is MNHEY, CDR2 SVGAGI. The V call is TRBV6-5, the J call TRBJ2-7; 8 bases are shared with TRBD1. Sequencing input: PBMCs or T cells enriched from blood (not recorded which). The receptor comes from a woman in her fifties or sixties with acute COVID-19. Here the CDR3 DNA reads TGTGCCAGCCTCCTCGGGACAGGACCCTACGAGCAGTACTTC. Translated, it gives CASLLGTGPYEQYF.